These 18 T cell receptor beta chains came from one sample sequenced in a study of blood T cell repertoires in COVID-19. Repertoires were generated with immunoSEQ multiplex PCR, while TCRdb's copy carries only in-frame clones and drops some. The table has approximately 110,000 clones, 84% seen once. Sequencing was done on a sample of peripheral blood. The receptor set was obtained from an elderly woman with active or convalescent COVID-19.

The chain carries TRBV7-9 and TRBJ2-3; TRBD2 matches 13 bases. The CDR3 totals 18 residues. J lost 0 bases, V lost 5 bases, and 8 bases had no gene match. The germline CDR1 and CDR2 sequences are SEHNR and FQNEAQ (reference sequence). The CDR3 region is CASSPGTSGISSTDTQYF. In nucleotides, the CDR3 is TGTGCCAGCAGCCCCGGGACTAGCGGGATATCTAGCACAGATACGCAGTATTTT.

The chain combines TRBV6-6 with TRBJ1-2; possibly TRBD1 for D (6 bases). This CDR3 has 15 amino acids. Germline CDR1 MNHNY, CDR2 SVGAGI (reference sequence). Trimming pared 6 bases from V and 2 bases from J, leaving 16 bases between. In DNA form, the CDR3 reads TGTGCCAGCAGAAACTTAGGGGGAGGGAACTATGGCTACACCTTC. It translates to CASRNLGGGNYGYTF.

The V gene is TRBV6-5, the J gene TRBJ2-1, with TRBD1 identical over 11 bases. Unmatched junction bases numbered 8, after V lost 6 bases and J lost 7 bases. Germline CDR1 reads MNHEY; CDR2 reads SVGAGI. The CDR3 is made up of 15 amino acids. CDR3 in amino acids: CASSPGQGAVNEQFF. CDR3 in DNA: TGTGCCAGCAGCCCCGGACAGGGGGCGGTGAATGAGCAGTTCTTC.

V is TRBV24-1 and J is TRBJ2-2; D is uncertain. Trimming stripped 4 bases from V and 4 bases from J, with 9 bases between. Germline values: CDR1 KGHDR, CDR2 SFDVKD. The CDR3 is 14 amino acids. CDR3 sequence reads: CATSDTRTTGELFF. The CDR3 bases are TGTGCCACCAGTGACACCAGAACCACCGGGGAGCTGTTTTTT.

The J gene is TRBJ2-2, the V gene TRBV27; weak D call: TRBD2 (6 bases). The V end lost 3 bases, the J end lost 0 bases, and 8 bases lay between the germline ends. The CDR3 is 15 residues long. Germline V gene data show CDR1 as MNHEY and CDR2 as SMNVEV (reference sequence). CDR3 in amino acids: CASSFGGSNTGELFF. CDR3 sequence (DNA): TGTGCCAGCAGTTTCGGGGGATCGAACACCGGGGAGCTGTTTTTT.

The genes are TRBV18 and TRBJ1-5; possibly TRBD1 for D (6 bases). CDR3 length: 17 residues. Trimming took 2 bases from V and 0 from J, leaving 14 bases between them. Germline V gene data show CDR1 as KGHSH and CDR2 as LQKENI. The DNA of the CDR3 is TGTGCCAGCTCACCAGCGACAGGCGAGTATAGCAATCAGCCCCAGCATTTT. It is translated as CASSPATGEYSNQPQHF.

This clone turned up a few times. The rearrangement joins TRBV2 to TRBJ1-6; D might be TRBD1 (6 bases). Trimming removed 7 bases from V and 5 bases from J, with 12 bases in between. Germline CDR1 reads SNHLY; CDR2 reads FYNNEI. The CDR3 loop spans 14 amino acids. CDR3 sequence reads: CASTGQSNNSPLHF. The CDR3 nucleotides read TGTGCCAGCACCGGACAGTCCAATAATTCACCCCTCCACTTT.

This clone was found once. The chain links TRBV28 to TRBJ2-1; 10 nucleotides match TRBD2. The CDR3 loop spans 16 amino acids. Trimming cost V 6 bases and J 2 bases; bases outside gene matches: 7. Looked up from germline, CDR1 is MDHEN and CDR2 is SYDVKM. CDR3 sequence: CASSLRTSGPYNEQFF. CDR3 sequence (DNA): TGTGCCAGCAGCCTGCGGACTAGCGGCCCCTACAATGAGCAGTTCTTC.

Points on this clone: The sample contains more than one DNA sequence encoding this CDR3. This rearrangement joins TRBV24-1 to TRBJ1-1; 8 bases fit TRBD1. Unmatched junction bases numbered 2, after V lost 5 bases and J lost 4 bases. Germline V gene sequence: CDR1 KGHDR, CDR2 SFDVKD. CDR3 length equals 13 residues. Written as DNA, the CDR3 is TGTGCCACCAGTGTAACAGGGGGCACTGAAGCTTTCTTT. It codes for CATSVTGGTEAFF.

This clone occurred once. The CDR3 here is CASSPKRTYNEQFF. In DNA form, the CDR3 reads TGTGCCAGCAGCCCCAAGCGGACTTACAATGAGCAGTTCTTC. This rearrangement joins TRBV7-2 to TRBJ2-1; D might be TRBD2 (5 bases). V lost 5 bases and J lost 4, with 12 bases in between. This CDR3 comprises 14 residues. Germline lookup yields CDR1 SGHTA and CDR2 FQGNSA.

The chain joins TRBV7-8 to TRBJ2-4; D is perhaps TRBD2 (6 bases). The CDR3 covers 18 residues. Germline lookup yields CDR1 SGHVS and CDR2 FQNEAQ. Trimming removed 2 bases at V and 6 bases at J, with 23 bases between. The chain's CDR3 is CASSLRGWVVTSVNIQYF. The CDR3 DNA reads TGTGCCAGCAGCTTACGGGGGTGGGTCGTGACCTCGGTAAACATTCAGTACTTC.

This clone turned up a few times. V and J are TRBV3-1 (or the pseudogene TRBV3-2) and TRBJ2-5, with 9 bases matching TRBD2. In germline, CDR1 is LGHDT, CDR2 YNNKEL (reference sequence). V shed 1 base and J 4 bases; nucleotides not matched to a gene: 22. This CDR3 is built from 21 residues. CDR3 DNA sequence: TGTGCCAGCAGCCAAGGAAAAGTTACTAGCGGGTACTTCCCCCATCCAGAGACCCAGTACTTC. Residues: CASSQGKVTSGYFPHPETQYF.

This rearrangement joins TRBV4-2 to TRBJ1-1, with D unclear. This CDR3 is 13 amino acids long. Germline V gene data show CDR1 as LGHNA and CDR2 as YNFKEQ. Deletions cut 1 base from V and 0 bases from J, with 3 bases between. In DNA form, the CDR3 reads TGTGCCAGCAGCCAAGGTATGAACACTGAAGCTTTCTTT. Translating gives CASSQGMNTEAFF.

The CDR3 DNA is TGTGCCAGCTCACCACCTAGCGGGAGAGACCTTACGCAGTATTTT. It encodes CASSPPSGRDLTQYF. The J gene is TRBJ2-3, the V gene TRBV18; 9 bases line up with TRBD2. V lost 0 bases to trimming and J lost 8 bases; unmatched junction nucleotides: 6. CDR1 and CDR2 (germline): KGHSH, LQKENI. CDR3 length: 15 residues.

This chain uses TRBV6-6 with TRBJ1-2; 9 bases fit TRBD1. The CDR3 is 15 amino acids. In germline, CDR1 is MNHNY, CDR2 SVGAGI (reference sequence). J lost 7 bases, V lost 6 bases, and 12 bases had no gene match. CDR3 DNA: TGTGCCAGCAGAGAAACAGGGGGCGCAGGGGGTGGCTACACCTTC. Protein product: CASRETGGAGGGYTF.

The chain joins TRBV2 to TRBJ2-7; 10 nucleotides match TRBD1. CDR1 and CDR2 from the germline V gene are SNHLY and FYNNEI. The CDR3 sequence is 14 residues long. After removal of 9 bases from V and 5 bases from J, the junction contained 10 bases not matched to a gene. CDR3 sequence: CARATGQGRNEQYF. The CDR3 coding sequence is TGTGCCAGGGCCACGGGACAGGGGAGGAACGAGCAGTACTTC.

This rearrangement joins TRBV7-9 to TRBJ2-1; perhaps TRBD2 as D (5 bases). Germline V CDR1 and CDR2: SEHNR, FQNEAQ (reference sequence). The V and J ends lost 2 bases and 0 bases respectively, with 8 bases between them. The CDR3 consists of 15 residues. The CDR3 DNA sequence: TGTGCCAGCAGCTTAAGCGGAGCCTCCTACAATGAGCAGTTCTTC. Encoded protein: CASSLSGASYNEQFF.

The V and J genes are TRBV19 and TRBJ2-7; TRBD1 matches 9 bases. The CDR3 consists of 18 residues. The germline gives CDR1 LNHDA, CDR2 SQIVND (reference sequence). V shed 1 base, J shed 3 bases, and the junction held 13 bases outside the gene matches. The CDR3 nucleotides are TGTGCCAGTAGTATAGGACAGGGGGTTCTTAACACCGTCTACGAGCAGTACTTC. As protein: CASSIGQGVLNTVYEQYF.